This T cell receptor (beta chain) appears in the sequencing data of a study of technical replicates of blood from a few donors. Sequencing used immunoSEQ multiplex PCR; TCRdb keeps in-frame clones, though not all of them. The table records fewer than 110,000 clones, 96% of them present only once. This TCR was recovered from a human donor in good health. Sequencing used T cells isolated from PBMCs.

CDR3 protein: CASSIAGLGVETQYF. The CDR3 DNA is TGTGCCAGTAGTATCGCTGGACTAGGGGTAGAGACCCAGTACTTC. V gene TRBV19 combines with J gene TRBJ2-5; 7 nucleotides match TRBD2. The J segment lost 4 bases and the V segment lost 3 bases, leaving 8 bases of the junction unmatched. CDR1 is LNHDA, CDR2 SQIVND, per germline (reference sequence). This CDR3 contains 15 residues.